This T cell receptor beta chain derives from a study of T cell repertoires in aging, cancer and after chemotherapy. Study-level results: Untreated cancer patients had significantly lower blood TCR diversity than age-matched healthy donors. In each cancer cohort, median generation probability increased across chemotherapy, suggesting thymic output rebounded. Healthy donors lost TCR diversity with age mainly through richness, cancer patients through richness and evenness. Thymic emigration or peripheral T cell expansion may be impaired by lymphoid organ infiltration in hematological cancer.

In germline, CDR1 is SGHTA, CDR2 FQGNSA. The CDR3 runs 15 residues. The germline V and J ends were trimmed by 2 bases and 4 bases, with 11 bases remaining between them. A mixed TRB-A/B primer pool amplified rearranged TRB by multiplex touch-down PCR. TCRdb ran MiXCR on the multiplex PCR reads and lists one entry per CDR3 protein. This sample carries approximately 1,500 distinct CDR3 sequences, approximately 49% of them seen once, and the ten largest clones take 25%. Amplification of TCR beta used genomic DNA extracted from peripheral blood. Remarks on this clonotype: Its target is unknown.

This chain connects TRBV7-2 to TRBJ2-2; tentative D call: TRBD2 (5 bases). The receptor was derived from a human donor with a blood cancer. The material sequenced was blood. Written as DNA, the CDR3 is TGTGCCAGCAGCTTAAGAGCGGCGGCCACCGGGGAGCTGTTTTTT. Amino acids: CASSLRAAATGELFF.